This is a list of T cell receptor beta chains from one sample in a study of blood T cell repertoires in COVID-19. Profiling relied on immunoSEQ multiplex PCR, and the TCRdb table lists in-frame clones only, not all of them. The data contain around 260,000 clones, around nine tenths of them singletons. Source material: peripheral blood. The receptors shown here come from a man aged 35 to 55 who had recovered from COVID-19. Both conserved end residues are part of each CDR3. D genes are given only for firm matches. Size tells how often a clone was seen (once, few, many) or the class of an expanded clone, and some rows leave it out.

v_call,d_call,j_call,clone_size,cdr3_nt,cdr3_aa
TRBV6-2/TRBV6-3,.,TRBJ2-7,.,TGTGCCAGCAGTTACGACCTAGATCTGAGTTACACCTACGAGCAGTACTTC,CASSYDLDLSYTYEQYF
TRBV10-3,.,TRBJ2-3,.,TGTGCCATCAGTGATACGCTAGAGGCAGATACGCAGTATTTT,CAISDTLEADTQYF
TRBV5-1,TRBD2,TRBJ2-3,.,TGCGCCAGCAGCTTGGCGGGGGGGCAGCTTACAGATACGCAGTATTTT,CASSLAGGQLTDTQYF
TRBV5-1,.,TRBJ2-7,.,TGCGCCAGCAGCTCGGACAGCCACGGCTACGAGCAGTACTTC,CASSSDSHGYEQYF
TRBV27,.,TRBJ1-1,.,TGTGCCAGCAGTTTATCGCGGGTCCCGAGGACTGAAGCTTTCTTT,CASSLSRVPRTEAFF
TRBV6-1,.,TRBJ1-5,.,TGTGCCAGCAGTGAACCTCGAGGGGGGGCGACCCCGCTTAGCAATCAGCCCCAGCATTTT,CASSEPRGGATPLSNQPQHF
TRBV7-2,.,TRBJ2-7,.,TGTGCCAGCAGCTTAAACGGTATCTACGGTGAGCAGTACTTC,CASSLNGIYGEQYF
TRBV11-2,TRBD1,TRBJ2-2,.,TGTGCCAGCAGCTTAGGGGCAGGGGGTAGGACGGACACCGGGGAGCTGTTTTTT,CASSLGAGGRTDTGELFF
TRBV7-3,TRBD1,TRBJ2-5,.,TGTGCCAGCAGCGGGGACGCACGAGGGGGCGAGACCCAGTACTTC,CASSGDARGGETQYF
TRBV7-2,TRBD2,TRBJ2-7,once,TGTGCCAGCAGCCCAGGACTAGCGGGAGTCGTCCACGAGCAGTACTTC,CASSPGLAGVVHEQYF
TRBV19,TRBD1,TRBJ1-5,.,TGTGCCAGTTCCGGGACAGGGGGCAATCAGCCCCAGCATTTT,CASSGTGGNQPQHF
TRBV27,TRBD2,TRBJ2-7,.,TGTGCCAGCAAACTTTCCGGGACTATAATCTACGAGCAGTACTTC,CASKLSGTIIYEQYF
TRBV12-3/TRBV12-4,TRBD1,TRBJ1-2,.,TGTGCCAGCAGTACAGGGGTTTACTATGGCTACACCTTC,CASSTGVYYGYTF
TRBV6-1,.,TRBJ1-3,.,TGTGCCAGCAGTGAAGCGCTCGTTACGGGCTCTGGAAACACCATATATTTT,CASSEALVTGSGNTIYF
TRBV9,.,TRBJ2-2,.,TGTGCCAGCAGCGTAGTAGCAGACACCGGGGAGCTGTTTTTT,CASSVVADTGELFF
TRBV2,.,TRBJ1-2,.,TGTGCCAGCAGCGCCCGACAGGCCTATGGCTACACCTTC,CASSARQAYGYTF
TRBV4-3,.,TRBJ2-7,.,TGCGCCAGCATCTTCCGGGACTTCGTATACGAGCAGTACTTC,CASIFRDFVYEQYF
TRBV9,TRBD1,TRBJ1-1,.,TGTGCCAGCAGCGAGTCACAGGGGTGGAACACTGAAGCTTTCTTT,CASSESQGWNTEAFF
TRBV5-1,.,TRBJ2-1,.,TGCGCCAGCAGCGTAGCGTCTAATGAGCAGTTCTTC,CASSVASNEQFF
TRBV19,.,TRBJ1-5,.,TGTGCCAGTAGTCGCGCGTCGGGCAATCAGCCCCAGCATTTT,CASSRASGNQPQHF
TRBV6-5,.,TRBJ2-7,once,TGTGCCAGCAGTTACCAGGGGGGCTACGAGCAGTACTTC,CASSYQGGYEQYF
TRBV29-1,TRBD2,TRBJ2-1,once,TGCAGCGTCTCTAGCGGGAGGACGGCGAGGGAGCAGTTCTTC,CSVSSGRTAREQFF
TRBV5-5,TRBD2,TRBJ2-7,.,TGTGCCAGCAGGTTTAGGGAGGGCCGCGAGCAGTACTTC,CASRFREGREQYF
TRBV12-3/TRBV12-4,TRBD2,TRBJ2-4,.,TGTGCCAGCAGTTTTTCGGGGGGAGGTCGGTACTTC,CASSFSGGGRYF
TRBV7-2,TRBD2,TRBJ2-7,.,TGTGCCAGCAGCTCGCTGGGGGGGTCACGCCCATCCTACGAGCAGTACTTC,CASSSLGGSRPSYEQYF
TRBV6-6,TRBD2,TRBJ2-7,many,TGTGCCAGCAGTTACTCGCCAGGGAGGGACGAGCAGTACTTC,CASSYSPGRDEQYF
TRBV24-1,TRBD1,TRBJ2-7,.,TGTGCCACCAGTGACCGGGACAGGGAAGAGCAGTACTTC,CATSDRDREEQYF
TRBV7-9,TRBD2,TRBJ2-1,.,TGTGCCAGCAGCTTAGGACTAGCGCGGAATGAGCAGTTCTTC,CASSLGLARNEQFF
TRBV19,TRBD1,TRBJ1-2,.,TGTGCCAGTAGTTTACAGGGGGCGCCGGGGTACACCTTC,CASSLQGAPGYTF
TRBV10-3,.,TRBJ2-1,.,TGTGCCATCAGTGACCGACAGAACTACAATGAGCAGTTCTTC,CAISDRQNYNEQFF
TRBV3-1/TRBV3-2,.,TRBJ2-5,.,TGTGCCAGCAGCCAAGATCCATTCAGGTTGGAGACCCAGTACTTC,CASSQDPFRLETQYF
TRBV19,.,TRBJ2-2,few,TGTGCCAGTAGCGTTTTAGGGGGGAACACCGGGGAGCTGTTTTTT,CASSVLGGNTGELFF
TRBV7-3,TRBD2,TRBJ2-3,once,TGTGCCAGCAGCTTAAGTGGGACTAGCATCGCAGATACGCAGTATTTT,CASSLSGTSIADTQYF
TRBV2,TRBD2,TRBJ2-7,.,TGTGCCAGCAGCGGGACTAGCGGGAGGCGCCGTTACGAGCAGTACTTC,CASSGTSGRRRYEQYF
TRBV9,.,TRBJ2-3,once,TGTGCCAGCAGCGTAGAACCAGGTACAGATACGCAGTATTTT,CASSVEPGTDTQYF
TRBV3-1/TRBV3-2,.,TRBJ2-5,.,TGTGCCAGCAGCCAAGACACAGGGCCGGGGCAAGAGACCCAGTACTTC,CASSQDTGPGQETQYF
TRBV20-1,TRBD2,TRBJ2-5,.,TGCAGTGCTAGTTTGAGCGGGGGGGCGCGAGAGACCCAGTACTTC,CSASLSGGARETQYF
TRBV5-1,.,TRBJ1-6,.,TGCGCCAGCAGTGAGGGCCCGAGGGATTCACCCCTCCACTTT,CASSEGPRDSPLHF
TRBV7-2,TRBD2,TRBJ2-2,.,TGTGCCAGCAGCTTACCCTCCGGGACTAGCGGCACCGGGGAGCTGTTTTTT,CASSLPSGTSGTGELFF
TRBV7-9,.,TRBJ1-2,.,TGTGCCAGCAGCTTGTCGGCGGTGGACTACACCTTC,CASSLSAVDYTF
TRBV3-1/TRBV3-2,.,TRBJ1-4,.,TGTGCCAGCAGCCAAGATATCAGGGCTGAAAAACTGTTTTTT,CASSQDIRAEKLFF
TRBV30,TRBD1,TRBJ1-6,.,TGTGCCTGGAGAGGACAGGGGAGAAACAATTCACCCCTCCACTTT,CAWRGQGRNNSPLHF
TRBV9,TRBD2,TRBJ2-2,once,TGTGCCAGCAGCGTTGCCAGCGGGGGGGCAGGCACCGGGGAGCTGTTTTTT,CASSVASGGAGTGELFF
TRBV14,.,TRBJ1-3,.,TGTGCCAGCAGCCAGGCTTCTCCCTCTGGAAACACCATATATTTT,CASSQASPSGNTIYF
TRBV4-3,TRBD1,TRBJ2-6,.,TGCGCCAGCAGCCAAGATGGCAGGGGGCGCTCTGGGGCCAACGTCCTGACTTTC,CASSQDGRGRSGANVLTF
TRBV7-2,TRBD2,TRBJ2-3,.,TGTGCCAGCAGCTCATTAGCGGGAGCGCGCACAGATACGCAGTATTTT,CASSSLAGARTDTQYF
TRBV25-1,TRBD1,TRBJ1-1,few,TGTGCCAGCACCCTATCAGGGGGCACTGAAGCTTTCTTT,CASTLSGGTEAFF
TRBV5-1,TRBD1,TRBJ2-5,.,TGCGCCAGCAGCGGAGTTACAGGGGGCTTCTTGGAGACCCAGTACTTC,CASSGVTGGFLETQYF
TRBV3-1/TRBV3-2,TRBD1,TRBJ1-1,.,TGTGCCAGCAGCCAATTTGAGGGCAGGGGGCTTGGCACTGAAGCTTTCTTT,CASSQFEGRGLGTEAFF
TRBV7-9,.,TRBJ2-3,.,TGTGCCAGCAGCCCCCCGGGCTGGGGGGGCCCCACAGATACGCAGTATTTT,CASSPPGWGGPTDTQYF
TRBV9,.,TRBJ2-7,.,TGTGCCAGCAGCCCAGGGGTGGCGGCCCCCTACGAGCAGTACTTC,CASSPGVAAPYEQYF
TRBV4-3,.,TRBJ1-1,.,TGCGCCAGCAGCCAAGCGACAGCTAACACTGAAGCTTTCTTT,CASSQATANTEAFF
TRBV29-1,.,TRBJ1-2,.,TGCAGCATCGACTCCCCCGGGTCTCATGGCTACACCTTC,CSIDSPGSHGYTF
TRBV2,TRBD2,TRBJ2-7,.,TGTGCCAGCAGTGGGGGGACTACCTACTACGAGCAGTACTTC,CASSGGTTYYEQYF
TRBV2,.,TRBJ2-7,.,TGTGCCAGCAGTTGGGGCCCCCCCTCCTACGAGCAGTACTTC,CASSWGPPSYEQYF
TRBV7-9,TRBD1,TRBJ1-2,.,TGTGCCAGCAGCCTCCAGGGGGCCGACCACTATGGCTACACCTTC,CASSLQGADHYGYTF
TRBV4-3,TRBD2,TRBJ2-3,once,TGCGCCAGCAGCCAAGGGGAGGGAACGGGGCCAGATACGCAGTATTTT,CASSQGEGTGPDTQYF
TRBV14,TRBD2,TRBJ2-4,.,TGTGCCAGCAGCCAAGGCGGGGCTCCCCCGGGAGGCATTCAGTACTTC,CASSQGGAPPGGIQYF
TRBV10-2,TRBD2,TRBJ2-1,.,TGCGCCAGCAGTCCTATCAGCGGGGGGACTCACAATGAGCAGTTCTTC,CASSPISGGTHNEQFF
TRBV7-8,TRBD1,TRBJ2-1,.,TGTGCCAGCAGCCGTGTCATTTGGACAGGGTCCTACAATGAGCAGTTCTTC,CASSRVIWTGSYNEQFF